This note documents a single T cell receptor beta chain sequence. What this receptor recognizes is not known. The record has no base qualities; no much larger clone is one base away. This record comes from a study of T cell repertoires in cytomegalovirus infection (dated by TCRdb to between 2018 and 2021). As for the study more broadly: Peptide stimulations targeted recently identified HLA-C-restricted CMV epitopes, whose presentation resists viral immunomodulation, together with well-studied HLA-B-restricted epitopes. Donor HLA type was relevant to the analysis, as public TCR beta signatures indicated carriage of CMV infection together with the matching HLA type. Overall study outcomes, separate from this receptor: In the ex vivo response, HLA-C-restricted CMV-specific TCR beta clonotypes were dominant, and in two of eight donors the single most frequent clonotype came from this HLA-C-restricted group. In both this cohort and an independent roughly 400-donor cohort, the cumulative frequency of public TCR beta family members distinguished carriers of CMV infection plus the relevant HLA type.

The treatment or condition label, as the study defines it: in vitro stimulation with specific CMV peptide epitopes to enrich CMV-specific T cells. Sequenced using an Illumina HiSeq 1500. TCRdb reprocessed the public reads (quality trimming at Q25 with fastp, clone calling with MiXCR) and kept in-frame beta chains. CDR3 protein sequences are deduplicated, and each keeps its most common genes and DNA. Counted in this sample were about 310,000 distinct CDR3 sequences; more than 20% of them appeared once. The ten largest clones capture 13% of the sample. The sequence derives from a human donor in good health (CMV status not recorded). Some clones in this sample may be carry-over from other donors' samples. Sequencing used cultured PBMCs, obtained from culture after CMV antigen stimulation.

Here is the DNA: TGTGCCAGCAGCAACCAAATACTAGCGGGGGCAAACACCGGGGAGCTGTTTTTT. This is translated as CASSNQILAGANTGELFF. The chain employs TRBV5-4 and TRBJ2-2; the junction holds 11 bases that match TRBD2. Inclusive of the bounding cysteine and phenylalanine, the CDR3 is 18 residues long. Only the CDR3 part of the read is kept: 54 bases, read in frame from the first base. Looking up the germline V gene (reference sequence) yields CDR1 SGHNT and CDR2 YYREEE. Unmatched junction bases come to 10, with V trimmed by 4 bases and J by 2 bases.